The 15 T cell receptor beta chains listed next were all sequenced from one sample in a study of cytomegalovirus exposure and HLA in healthy donors. The PCR had 60 Vbeta and 13 Jbeta primers. TCRdb's table, derived via immunoSEQ multiplex PCR, lists solely in-frame clones and lacks some. The sample has over 100,000 clones; approximately 76% are singletons. The sample was PBMCs. The receptor source for this set is a woman between 45 and 65 years old in good health and CMV-seropositive.

CDR3 protein: CASSSRTRNTEAFF. The DNA of the CDR3 is TGTGCCAGTAGTTCCCGGACACGCAACACTGAAGCTTTCTTT. This sequence joins TRBV19 and TRBJ1-1; possibly TRBD1 for D (5 bases). V dropped 5 bases and J dropped 2 bases, with 12 bases sitting between them. CDR1 is LNHDA and CDR2 is SQIVND in the germline V gene (reference sequence). The CDR3 runs to 14 residues.

The chain uses TRBV9 and TRBJ2-6; D possibly corresponds to TRBD2 (5 bases). CDR3 length: 19 residues. Trimming shortened V by 2 bases and J by 7 bases, and 25 bases separated the two germline ends. The germline V gene has CDR1 SGDLS and CDR2 YYNGEE. The CDR3 sequence is CASSVEASRRGWEANVLTF. DNA of the CDR3: TGTGCCAGCAGCGTCGAGGCGTCGCGCCGCGGGTGGGAAGCCAACGTCCTGACTTTC.

The chain is built from TRBV5-1 and TRBJ2-1; D might be TRBD1 (5 bases). Trimming shortened V by 2 bases and J by 2 bases, and 8 bases separated the two germline ends. The germline gives CDR1 SGHRS, CDR2 YFSETQ. CDR3 length: 14 residues. CDR3 loop: CASSFQGPYNEQFF. The CDR3 coding sequence is TGCGCCAGCAGCTTCCAGGGCCCCTACAATGAGCAGTTCTTC. Full variable domain (rest looked up from reference TRBV5-1 and TRBJ2-1): KAGVTQTPRYLIKTRGQQVTLSCSPISGHRSVSWYQQTPGQGLQFLFEYFSETQRNKGNFPGRFSGRQFSNSRSEMNVSTLELGDSALYLCASSFQGPYNEQFFGPGTRLTVL.

The J gene is TRBJ1-1, the V gene TRBV5-1; 11 nucleotides line up with TRBD1. Trimming at V came to 3 bases and at J to 1 base, leaving 2 bases not matched to a gene. This CDR3 spans 15 amino acids. The V gene's germline CDR1 is SGHRS and CDR2 YFSETQ. The CDR3 loop reads CASSSGQGANTEAFF. In DNA, the CDR3 is TGCGCCAGCAGCTCCGGACAGGGGGCGAACACTGAAGCTTTCTTT.

The chain is built from TRBV2 and TRBJ2-7; TRBD1 matches 10 bases. Germline V gene data show CDR1 as SNHLY and CDR2 as FYNNEI. V was clipped by 6 bases and J by 5 bases; unmatched bases: 7. The CDR3 sequence is 14 residues long. CDR3 protein: CASRPGQGRNEQYF. In DNA form, the CDR3 reads TGTGCCAGCAGACCGGGACAGGGGAGGAACGAGCAGTACTTC. The entire variable domain, with the rest obtained from reference TRBV2 and TRBJ2-7, is as follows: EPEVTQTPSHQVTQMGQEVILRCVPISNHLYFYWYRQILGQKVEFLVSFYNNEISEKSEIFDDQFSVERPDGSNFTLKIRSTKLEDSAMYFCASRPGQGRNEQYFGPGTRLTVT.

V is TRBV2 and J is TRBJ2-2, with D perhaps TRBD1 (6 bases). The CDR3 runs 14 residues. The V gene lost 4 bases and the J gene lost 2 bases, with 8 bases spanning the gap. Germline CDR1 and CDR2: SNHLY and FYNNEI. The CDR3 nucleotides read TGTGCCAGCAGTGTACAGGGTAACACCGGGGAGCTGTTTTTT. This gives the protein CASSVQGNTGELFF. The full variable domain, completed using reference TRBV2 and TRBJ2-2, is EPEVTQTPSHQVTQMGQEVILRCVPISNHLYFYWYRQILGQKVEFLVSFYNNEISEKSEIFDDQFSVERPDGSNFTLKIRSTKLEDSAMYFCASSVQGNTGELFFGEGSRLTVL.

V and J are TRBV6-6 and TRBJ2-3; 9 nucleotides match TRBD2. Germline CDR1 reads MNHNY; CDR2 reads SVGAGI (reference sequence). With V trimmed by 0 bases and J by 10 bases, 5 bases remained unmatched. The CDR3 is 14 residues long. In DNA, the CDR3 is TGTGCCAGCAGTTACTCTGAAGCGGGGGGCCCGCAGTATTTT. Amino acid sequence: CASSYSEAGGPQYF.

This clone was counted only a few times. V is TRBV5-5 and J is TRBJ2-2; 10 bases map to TRBD2. V lost 4 bases to trimming and J lost 5 bases; unmatched junction nucleotides: 17. CDR3 length: 19 amino acids. From germline, CDR1 is SGHKS and CDR2 YYEKEE (reference sequence). The CDR3 region has the DNA TGTGCCAGCAGCCAGTTACATGGACTAGCGGCTTCTACTACCGGGGAGCTGTTTTTT. This codes for CASSQLHGLAASTTGELFF.

V gene TRBV7-6 combines with J gene TRBJ2-3, with TRBD2 matching over 7 bases. Germline V gene sequence: CDR1 SGHVS, CDR2 FNYEAQ. V was pared by 6 bases and J by 2 bases, with 8 bases of the junction left unmatched. This CDR3 spans 15 amino acids. The chain's CDR3 is CASSTLAVYTDTQYF. CDR3 coding DNA: TGTGCCAGCAGTACCCTAGCGGTCTACACAGATACGCAGTATTTT.

This clone occurred a few times. The J gene is TRBJ2-7, the V gene TRBV18; 7 nucleotides agree with TRBD1. Germline-derived CDR1 and CDR2 are KGHSH and LQKENI. Losses at the gene ends were 3 bases for V and 1 base for J; bases not matched to a gene: 9. The CDR3 totals 16 residues. The CDR3 DNA sequence: TGTGCCAGCTCACCCGGCCCGGGACAGTTTTCCTACGAGCAGTACTTC. Protein: CASSPGPGQFSYEQYF. The full variable domain, in which reference TRBV18 and TRBJ2-7 provide the parts outside the CDR3, is NAGVMQNPRHLVRRRGQEARLRCSPMKGHSHVYWYRQLPEEGLKFMVYLQKENIIDESGMPKERFSAEFPKEGPSILRIQQVVRGDSAAYFCASSPGPGQFSYEQYFGPGTRLTVT.

The chain uses TRBV7-3 and TRBJ2-3; D is perhaps TRBD2 (6 bases). The V gene lost 2 bases and the J gene lost 4 bases, with 7 bases spanning the gap. This CDR3 has 13 amino acids. The germline CDR1 and CDR2 sequences are SGHTA and FQGTGA. The chain's CDR3 is CASSLGTSDTQYF. For the CDR3, the DNA is TGTGCCAGCAGCTTAGGGACTTCAGATACGCAGTATTTT.

This clone was picked up a small number of times. The chain recombines TRBV19 with TRBJ1-2, with 8 bases identical to TRBD1. The CDR3 has 13 amino acids. CDR1 and CDR2 from the germline V gene are LNHDA and SQIVND (reference sequence). V shed 5 bases and J 7 bases; nucleotides not matched to a gene: 6. This CDR3 reads CASSSDRVGGYTF. CDR3 nucleotide sequence: TGTGCCAGTAGTTCGGACAGGGTCGGTGGCTACACCTTC.

V gene TRBV5-4 combines with J gene TRBJ2-1; no clear D. This CDR3 region has 11 residues. V was trimmed by 5 bases and J by 7 bases, leaving 7 bases between them. The germline V gene encodes CDR1 SGHNT and CDR2 YYREEE (reference sequence). The CDR3 protein is CASRTSNEQFF. CDR3 coding DNA: TGTGCCAGCAGAACCAGTAATGAGCAGTTCTTC.

The chain carries TRBV9 and TRBJ2-7; 9 bases align to TRBD1. The CDR3 spans 15 residues. Germline assignment: CDR1 SGDLS and CDR2 YYNGEE. V shed 4 bases and J 6 bases; nucleotides not matched to a gene: 11. The CDR3 spells CASSRRVGQGTEQYF. CDR3 nucleotide sequence: TGTGCCAGCAGCAGACGCGTGGGACAGGGCACCGAGCAGTACTTC.

There are a few counts of this clone. This chain connects TRBV4-1 to TRBJ1-1; TRBD1 is a possible D gene (6 bases). Germline-derived CDR1 and CDR2 are MGHRA and YSYEKL. The CDR3 runs 17 residues. Trimming cost V 2 bases and J 1 base, with 17 bases left between them. The CDR3 sequence is CASSQPRGGVQNTEAFF. CDR3 bases: TGCGCCAGCAGCCAACCCAGGGGAGGGGTTCAGAACACTGAAGCTTTCTTT.